These T cell receptor beta chains were read from a single sample in a study of blood T cell repertoires in COVID-19. Libraries were prepared by immunoSEQ multiplex PCR; TCRdb keeps only in-frame clonotypes and omits some of them. The sample lists some 120,000 clones, approximately 83% occurring once. Sequenced sample: peripheral blood. The receptors were sampled from a woman aged 45-65 years with acute or convalescent COVID-19. Both conserved end residues are trimmed from each CDR3. Fields, in order: clone size, V gene, J gene, CDR3 protein. Size tells how often a clone was seen (once, few, many) or the class of an expanded clone, and some rows leave it out.

-	TRBV30	TRBJ1-5	AWSVSKNYQPQH
-	TRBV6-5	TRBJ2-1	ASSYSGSGSYNEQF
-	TRBV6-6	TRBJ2-7	ASSRSSGRGDVFYEQY
-	TRBV6-5	TRBJ1-1	ASRQDRGLQLEAF
-	TRBV5-4	TRBJ2-1	ASSAPGLNHNEQF
once	TRBV19	TRBJ2-3	ASRKVGGANTDTQY
-	TRBV28	TRBJ1-6	ASSPNSINSPLH
-	TRBV5-4	TRBJ1-5	ASSVDRGNQPQH
-	TRBV2	TRBJ1-6	AGSDRVGSPLH
-	TRBV7-8	TRBJ2-3	ASSLTSGGAGTDTQY
-	TRBV9	TRBJ2-5	ASSVAPLETQY
-	TRBV5-1	TRBJ2-3	ASSLGHFTDTQY
-	TRBV3-1/TRBV3-2	TRBJ1-4	ASSFSGQQLF
-	TRBV3-1/TRBV3-2	TRBJ1-2	ASSQDLGAGIVGYT
-	TRBV15	TRBJ2-3	ATRVLSTDTQY
-	TRBV5-1	TRBJ2-3	ASSLRSQDTQY
-	TRBV28	TRBJ1-5	ASSLFAGGSNQPQH
-	TRBV29-1	TRBJ1-4	SVAGTGGEKLF
-	TRBV19	TRBJ1-6	ASKDGQGGSPLH
-	TRBV3-1/TRBV3-2	TRBJ1-1	ASSQQGQLNTEAF